The 4 T cell receptor beta chains presented below share a single source sample, sequenced in a study of cytomegalovirus exposure and HLA in healthy donors. PCR employed 60 Vbeta and 13 Jbeta primers. TCRdb's copy holds only in-frame clones and misses some; the assay was immunoSEQ multiplex PCR. Seen here are about 210,000 clones, more than 75% observed once, and the top ten hold 0.39%. Material: PBMCs. Receptor source: a male donor in good health and CMV-seropositive.

The V gene is TRBV11-3, the J gene TRBJ1-1; unclear D gene. Germline CDR1 is SGHNT and CDR2 is YENEEA. Trimming took 5 bases from V and 5 from J, leaving 12 bases between them. The CDR3 is made up of 13 amino acids. The chain's CDR3 is CASSQRSGTEAFF. CDR3 sequence (DNA): TGTGCCAGCAGCCAACGGAGTGGGACTGAAGCTTTCTTT. Drawing the rest from reference TRBV11-3 and TRBJ1-1, the complete variable domain is EAGVVQSPRYKIIEKKQPVAFWCNPISGHNTLYWYLQNLGQGPELLIRYENEEAVDDSQLPKDRFSAERLKGVDSTLKIQPAELGDSAVYLCASSQRSGTEAFFGQGTRLTVV.

The rearrangement joins TRBV2 to TRBJ2-4; possible D gene TRBD1, 6 bases. The CDR3 is made up of 16 amino acids. The V gene's germline CDR1 is SNHLY and CDR2 FYNNEI. V lost 3 bases and J 7 bases, leaving 19 bases between the germline ends. CDR3 in amino acids: CASSDPPQGTTNIQYF. The DNA of the CDR3 is TGTGCCAGCAGTGATCCCCCACAGGGAACGACGAACATTCAGTACTTC.

The table lists this clone with a count of one. The CDR3 loop reads CASSSTSSTDTQYF. The DNA of the CDR3 is TGTGCCAGCAGCTCGACTTCTAGCACAGATACGCAGTATTTT. The genes are TRBV9 and TRBJ2-3, with D unclear. The CDR3 spans 14 residues. Germline V gives CDR1 SGDLS, CDR2 YYNGEE. V was trimmed by 4 bases and J by 0 bases, leaving 9 bases between them. Looking up the rest from reference TRBV9 and TRBJ2-3 gives the full variable domain: DSGVTQTPKHLITATGQRVTLRCSPRSGDLSVYWYQQSLDQGLQFLIQYYNGEERAKGNILERFSAQQFPDLHSELNLSSLELGDSALYFCASSSTSSTDTQYFGPGTRLTVL.

This clone turned up a few times. The chain has TRBV7-9 and TRBJ1-5, with 10 bases lining up with TRBD1. The CDR3 extends over 15 amino acids. The germline V gene encodes CDR1 SEHNR and CDR2 FQNEAQ (reference sequence). The ends lost 3 bases at V and 7 bases at J; junction bases unmatched: 6. The CDR3 protein is CASSLGQGIMQPQHF. Here the CDR3 DNA reads TGTGCCAGCAGCTTGGGACAGGGGATTATGCAGCCCCAGCATTTT.